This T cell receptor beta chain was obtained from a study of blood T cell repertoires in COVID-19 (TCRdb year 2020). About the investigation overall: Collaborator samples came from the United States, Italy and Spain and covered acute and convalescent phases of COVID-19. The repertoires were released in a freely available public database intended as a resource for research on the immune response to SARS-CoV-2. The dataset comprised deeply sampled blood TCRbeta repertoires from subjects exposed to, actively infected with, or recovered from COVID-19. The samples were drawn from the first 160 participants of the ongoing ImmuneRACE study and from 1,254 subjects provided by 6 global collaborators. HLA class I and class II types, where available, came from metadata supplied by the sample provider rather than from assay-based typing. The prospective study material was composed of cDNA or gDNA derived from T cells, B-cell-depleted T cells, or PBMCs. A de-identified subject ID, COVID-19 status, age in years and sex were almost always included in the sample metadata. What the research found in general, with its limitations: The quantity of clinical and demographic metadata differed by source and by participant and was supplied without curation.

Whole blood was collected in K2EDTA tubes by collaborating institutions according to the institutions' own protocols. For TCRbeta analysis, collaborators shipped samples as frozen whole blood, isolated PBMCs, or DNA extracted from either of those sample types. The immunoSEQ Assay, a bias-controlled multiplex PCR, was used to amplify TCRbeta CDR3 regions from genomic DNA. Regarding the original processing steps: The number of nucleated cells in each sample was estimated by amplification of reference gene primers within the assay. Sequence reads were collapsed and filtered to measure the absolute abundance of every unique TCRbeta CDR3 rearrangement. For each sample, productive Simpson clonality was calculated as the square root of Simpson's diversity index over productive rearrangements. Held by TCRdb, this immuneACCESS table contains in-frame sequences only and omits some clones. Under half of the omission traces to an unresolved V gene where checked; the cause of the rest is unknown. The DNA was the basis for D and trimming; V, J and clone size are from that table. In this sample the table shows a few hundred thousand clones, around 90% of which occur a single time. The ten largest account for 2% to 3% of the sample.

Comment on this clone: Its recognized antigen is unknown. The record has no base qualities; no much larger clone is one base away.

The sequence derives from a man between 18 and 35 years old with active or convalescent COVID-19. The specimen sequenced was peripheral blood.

This receptor has the CDR3 CASSLVSGIAEQYF. At the DNA level, the sequence is TGTGCCAGCAGCTTAGTCTCGGGGATTGCGGAGCAGTACTTC. The V gene is TRBV11-2 and the J gene is TRBJ2-7; the D gene is possibly TRBD2, with 5 bases matching. The CDR3 runs 14 amino acids, cysteine and phenylalanine included. Only CDR3 DNA remains: 42 bases, in frame from the first base. Between the V and J ends, shortened by 1 base and 7 bases respectively, the junction contains 14 bases. In the germline V gene, CDR1 corresponds to SGHAT and CDR2 to FQNNGV.